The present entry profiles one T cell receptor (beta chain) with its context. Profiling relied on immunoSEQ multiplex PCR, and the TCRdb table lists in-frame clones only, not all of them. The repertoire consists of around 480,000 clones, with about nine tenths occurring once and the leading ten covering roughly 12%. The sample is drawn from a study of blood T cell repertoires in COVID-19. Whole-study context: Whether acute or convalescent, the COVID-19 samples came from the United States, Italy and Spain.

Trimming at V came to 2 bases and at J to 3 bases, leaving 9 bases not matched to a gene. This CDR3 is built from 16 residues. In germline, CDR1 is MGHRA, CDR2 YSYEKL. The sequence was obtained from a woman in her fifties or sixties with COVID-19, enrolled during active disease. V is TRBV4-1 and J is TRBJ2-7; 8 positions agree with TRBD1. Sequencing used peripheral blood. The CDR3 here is CASSQFFGQGRYEQYF. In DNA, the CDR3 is TGCGCCAGCAGCCAATTTTTCGGACAGGGACGCTACGAGCAGTACTTC.